This is a list of T cell receptor beta chains from one sample in a study of T-cell reconstitution after alpha-beta-depleted transplantation in children. TCRdb reprocessed the PCR reads via MiXCR and lists one record per CDR3 protein. Of about 580,000 distinct CDR3 sequences listed, approximately 22% are singletons. The material was PBMCs, mostly from graft donor cells, obtained 360 days after TCRalphabeta/CD19-depleted stem cell transplant. The receptors come from a boy less than two years old who had a stem cell transplant for acute myeloid leukemia, so the T cells may come from the graft donor. Each CDR3 is given with its conserved first and last residue. The D gene is left open where the match is weak. Clone size is shown for a subset of rows, as once, few, many or a class of expanded clone.

clone_size	j_call	d_call	v_call	cdr3_nt	cdr3_aa
NA	TRBJ2-3	NA	TRBV7-9	TGTGCCAGCAGCCCGGAGGAGGGGAGCACAGATACGCAGTATTTT	CASSPEEGSTDTQYF
once	TRBJ2-3	NA	TRBV4-1	TGCGCCAGCAGCCAAGATCGGATCGGGAGCACAGATACGCAGTATTTT	CASSQDRIGSTDTQYF
many	TRBJ2-7	NA	TRBV5-5	TGTGCCAGCAGCTTGGTTAGCGGAGGAGAGCAGTACTTC	CASSLVSGGEQYF
many	TRBJ1-1	NA	TRBV20-1	TGCAGTGCTACAGATATCCTTATGAACACTGAAGCTTTCTTT	CSATDILMNTEAFF
NA	TRBJ1-4	TRBD1	TRBV20-1	TGCAGTGCCCCCTTGACAGGGGCCATGGAAAAACTGTTTTTT	CSAPLTGAMEKLFF
NA	TRBJ2-7	TRBD2	TRBV13	TGTGCCAGCAGCACCTCACTAGCGGGGGAACACGAGCAGTACTTC	CASSTSLAGEHEQYF
many	TRBJ1-1	NA	TRBV27	TGTGCCAGCACCTCGGGGAACACTGAAGCTTTCTTT	CASTSGNTEAFF
NA	TRBJ2-5	NA	TRBV27	TGTGCCAGCAGCTTCGCAACGGGAGAGACCCAGTACTTC	CASSFATGETQYF
NA	TRBJ1-2	NA	TRBV4-1	TGCGCCAGCAGCCAAATGGGGGTGTCCTCCTATGGCTACACCTTC	CASSQMGVSSYGYTF
NA	TRBJ1-5	NA	TRBV20-1	TGCAGTGCTAGAGGGGATCGGGACGGAATCAATCAGCCCCAGCATTTT	CSARGDRDGINQPQHF
NA	TRBJ2-1	NA	TRBV7-9	TGTGCACAGGGGGGGGACAATGAGCAGTTCTTC	CAQGGDNEQFF
NA	TRBJ1-2	NA	TRBV28	TGTGCCAGTAGGACAGACCACTATGGCTACACCTTC	CASRTDHYGYTF
many	TRBJ2-2	NA	TRBV10-2	TGCGCCAGCAGTGAAGGGGGGGACACCGGGGAGCTGTTTTTT	CASSEGGDTGELFF
NA	TRBJ2-3	NA	TRBV7-2	TGTGCCAGCAGCCCAGGCGGACTACTCACAGATACGCAGTATTTT	CASSPGGLLTDTQYF
NA	TRBJ1-2	NA	TRBV5-1	TGCGCCAGCAGCTTAGGGCAGCCGTCTCTTCCTAACGGCTACACCTTC	CASSLGQPSLPNGYTF
NA	TRBJ1-6	NA	TRBV9	TGTGCCAGCAGCGTAGACCCAAGCTCCTATAATTCACCCCTCCACTTT	CASSVDPSSYNSPLHF